Listed here are 9 T cell receptor beta chains from one sample, sequenced in a study of T cells after somatic rescue of genetic block. Clones were read by immunoSEQ multiplex PCR, and TCRdb kept only the in-frame ones, dropping some. Of 7,500 to 9,000 clones listed, around 85% are singletons. The sequenced sample was peripheral blood mononuclear cells (PBMCs). These receptors were taken from a boy aged 10-17 years.

The V gene is TRBV15, the J gene TRBJ1-6, with D unresolved. Germline CDR1 and CDR2: LNHNV and YYDKDF (reference sequence). The V end lost 3 bases, the J end lost 6 bases, and 9 bases lay between the germline ends. The CDR3 loop spans 14 amino acids. CDR3 loop: CATSRVAPNSPLHF. In nucleotides, the CDR3 is TGTGCCACCAGCAGGGTCGCCCCTAATTCACCCCTCCACTTT.

The chain links TRBV6-5 to TRBJ1-1; D is undetermined. With 4 bases removed from V and 5 bases from J, the gap between germline ends came to 14 bases. This CDR3 is built from 14 residues. Germline loops: CDR1 MNHEY, CDR2 SVGAGI. The CDR3 loop is CASSLAAQQTEAFF. The CDR3, as DNA: TGTGCCAGCAGTTTGGCAGCCCAACAAACTGAAGCTTTCTTT.

In its sample, this clone was seen once. J is TRBJ2-2 and V is TRBV11-2; tentatively, D is TRBD1 (6 bases). The V end was cut by 5 bases, the J end by 6 bases, with 16 bases between. This CDR3 is built from 15 residues. Germline-derived CDR1 and CDR2 are SGHAT and FQNNGV. This chain's CDR3 is CASSHVQGTPGELFF. The CDR3, as DNA: TGTGCCAGCAGCCACGTTCAGGGGACCCCCGGGGAGCTGTTTTTT. Full variable domain (rest looked up from reference TRBV11-2 and TRBJ2-2): EAGVAQSPRYKIIEKRQSVAFWCNPISGHATLYWYQQILGQGPKLLIQFQNNGVVDDSQLPKDRFSAERLKGVDSTLKIQPAKLEDSAVYLCASSHVQGTPGELFFGEGSRLTVL.

J is TRBJ1-5 and V is TRBV19; a possible D gene is TRBD1 (6 bases). This CDR3 contains 13 residues. The germline V gene encodes CDR1 LNHDA and CDR2 SQIVND (reference sequence). Trimming left V 7 bases short and J 4 bases short, with 11 bases between. CDR3 protein: CASKGQLNQPQHF. The CDR3 coding sequence is TGTGCCAGTAAAGGACAGTTAAATCAGCCCCAGCATTTT.

J is TRBJ2-3 and V is TRBV5-6, with D possibly matching TRBD1 (5 bases). The CDR3 covers 17 residues. Germline values: CDR1 SGHDT, CDR2 YYEEEE. V lost 1 base, J lost 2 bases, and 17 bases lay in between. CDR3 in amino acids: CASSLRGLRSPTDTQYF. In nucleotides, the CDR3 is TGTGCCAGCAGCTTGAGGGGCCTTAGGTCTCCCACAGATACGCAGTATTTT. Complete variable domain (other parts from reference TRBV5-6 and TRBJ2-3): DAGVTQSPTHLIKTRGQQVTLRCSPKSGHDTVSWYQQALGQGPQFIFQYYEEEERQRGNFPDRFSGHQFPNYSSELNVNALLLGDSALYLCASSLRGLRSPTDTQYFGPGTRLTVL.

The chain employs TRBV4-3 and TRBJ2-7, with 7 bases matching TRBD2. Germline CDR1 reads LGHNA; CDR2 reads YSLEER. With V trimmed by 0 bases and J by 7 bases, 6 bases remained unmatched. This CDR3 has 14 residues. DNA of the CDR3: TGCGCCAGCAGCCAAGACCGGGGGGAGGGGGAGCAGTACTTC. It translates to CASSQDRGEGEQYF.

The chain joins TRBV28 to TRBJ2-7; a possible D gene is TRBD2 (6 bases). This CDR3 contains 16 residues. V lost 3 bases and J lost 3, with 18 bases in between. Per germline, CDR1 MDHEN and CDR2 SYDVKM. The CDR3 region has the DNA TGTGCCAGCAGTTTCCCCGGCAGCGGGCTGGTCTACGAGCAGTACTTC. This translates into CASSFPGSGLVYEQYF.

The chain employs TRBV11-3 and TRBJ1-2; D ambiguous. Germline assignment: CDR1 SGHNT and CDR2 YENEEA. The CDR3 covers 14 residues. V lost 4 bases, J lost 2 bases, and 11 bases lay in between. The CDR3 sequence: CASSSSPGNYGYTF. CDR3 nucleotides: TGTGCCAGCAGCTCTAGCCCGGGCAACTATGGCTACACCTTC.

The DNA for the CDR3 is TGTGCCAGCAGTTACGGGGACAGGGCCACCGGGGAGCTGTTTTTT. The encoded protein is CASSYGDRATGELFF. The V and J genes are TRBV6-5 and TRBJ2-2; TRBD1 matches at 9 bases. This CDR3 spans 15 amino acids. The V gene end was trimmed by 2 bases and the J gene end by 4 bases; junction bases not matched to a gene: 2. CDR1 and CDR2 from the germline V gene are MNHEY and SVGAGI.